This T cell receptor (beta chain) was captured by sequencing in a study of cytomegalovirus exposure and HLA in healthy donors. Study findings and constraints: Researchers counted 164 TCR beta chains as cytomegalovirus-associated.

Germline lookup yields CDR1 MNHEY and CDR2 SVGAGI. The CDR3 is 16 residues long. Losses at the gene ends were 2 bases for V and 7 bases for J; bases not matched to a gene: 9. To note about this clone: Its antigen is currently unknown.

This PCR relied on a set of 60 Vbeta primers and 13 Jbeta primers. TCRdb's table, derived via immunoSEQ multiplex PCR, lists solely in-frame clones and lacks some. The sample includes some 160,000 clones, more than 60% seen only once; the top ten take approximately 7%. This sequence joins TRBV6-5 and TRBJ2-1, with TRBD2 matching 9 bases. The sequence was obtained from a woman between 40 and 55 years old in good health and CMV-seropositive. The sequencing input was PBMCs. The CDR3 region is CASSYRAGGPANEQFF. Written as DNA, the CDR3 is TGTGCCAGCAGTTACCGGGCGGGGGGGCCTGCAAATGAGCAGTTCTTC.